The table lists the clone carrying this T cell receptor (beta chain) with many counts. Its specificity is unknown. This sample is drawn from a study of CD8 T cells in ankylosing spondylitis. Findings of the study overall: Characteristic of ankylosing spondylitis blood, it appeared, was a TCR beta motif comprising about eight highly homologous variants.

It was by quantitative 5'-RACE with molecular barcodes that TCR beta libraries were made. MiXCR, applied by TCRdb to the 5' RACE reads, yields one record per CDR3 protein. The sample yields under 250,000 distinct CDR3 sequences, about 10% seen once. Sequencing used blood, either unsorted or a sorted T cell fraction (not recorded which). The source is a male donor with ankylosing spondylitis or in good health (not recorded which).

The CDR3 protein is CASSGNFGSGELFF. The DNA for the CDR3 is TGTGCCAGCAGCGGGAATTTCGGTTCCGGGGAGCTGTTTTTT. The chain couples TRBV9 to TRBJ2-2; D remains ambiguous. In germline, CDR1 is SGDLS, CDR2 YYNGEE. The V end was cut by 3 bases, the J end by 6 bases, with 12 bases between. The CDR3 loop spans 14 amino acids.